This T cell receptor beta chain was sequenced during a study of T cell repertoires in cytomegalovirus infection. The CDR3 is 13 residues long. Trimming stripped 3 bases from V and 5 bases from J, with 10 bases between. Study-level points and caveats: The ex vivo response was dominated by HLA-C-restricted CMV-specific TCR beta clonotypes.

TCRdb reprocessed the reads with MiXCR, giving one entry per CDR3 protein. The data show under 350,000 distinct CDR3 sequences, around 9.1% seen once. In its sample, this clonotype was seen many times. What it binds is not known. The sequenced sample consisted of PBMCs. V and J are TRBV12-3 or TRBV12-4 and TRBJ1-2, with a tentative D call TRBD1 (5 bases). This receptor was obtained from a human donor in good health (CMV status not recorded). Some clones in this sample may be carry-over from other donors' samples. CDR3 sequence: CASSFSGGYGYTF. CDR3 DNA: TGTGCCAGCAGTTTTTCCGGGGGGTATGGCTACACCTTC.